The 29 T cell receptor beta chains listed next were all sequenced from one sample in a study of blood T cell repertoires in COVID-19. Sequencing was performed with immunoSEQ multiplex PCR; in TCRdb, only in-frame clones are kept and a portion is missing. The sample carries about 150,000 clones, around 78% recorded once. The material sequenced was peripheral blood. Receptors originate from a man aged 80 or over with acute or convalescent COVID-19.

V and J are TRBV5-4 and TRBJ1-1; the D is unclear. V was clipped by 0 bases and J by 5 bases, with 8 bases between them. From germline, CDR1 is SGHNT and CDR2 YYREEE (reference sequence). The CDR3 is 13 residues long. The CDR3 region is CASSLGRGTEAFF. The CDR3 DNA sequence: TGTGCCAGCAGCTTGGGGAGAGGGACTGAAGCTTTCTTT.

This chain links TRBV27 with TRBJ2-1, with unresolved D. From germline, CDR1 is MNHEY and CDR2 SMNVEV (reference sequence). CDR3 length: 15 residues. Trimming shortened V by 6 bases and J by 0 bases, and 12 bases separated the two germline ends. CDR3 in amino acids: CASSSQARSYNEQFF. The DNA of the CDR3 is TGTGCCAGCAGCTCGCAGGCCCGCTCCTACAATGAGCAGTTCTTC.

This clone has only one observation. The V gene is TRBV2, the J gene TRBJ1-5; D is uncertain. Trimming left V 6 bases short and J 3 bases short, with 18 bases between. This CDR3 spans 16 amino acids. Germline assignment: CDR1 SNHLY and CDR2 FYNNEI. The CDR3 spells CASRPPEVYDNQPQHF. CDR3 coding DNA: TGTGCCAGCAGGCCCCCCGAGGTGTACGACAATCAGCCCCAGCATTTT.

The chain has TRBV28 and TRBJ2-2; 8 bases are a match to TRBD1. The germline CDR1 and CDR2 sequences are MDHEN and SYDVKM. The CDR3 is made up of 16 amino acids. After removal of 2 bases from V and 8 bases from J, the junction contained 10 bases not matched to a gene. CDR3 DNA: TGTGCCAGCAGTTTAGTGGTTCAGGGGGCAAAAGGGGAGCTGTTTTTT. Its translation: CASSLVVQGAKGELFF. Filled out from reference TRBV28 and TRBJ2-2, the complete variable domain reads DVKVTQSSRYLVKRTGEKVFLECVQDMDHENMFWYRQDPGLGLRLIYFSYDVKMKEKGDIPEGYSVSREKKERFSLILESASTNQTSMYLCASSLVVQGAKGELFFGEGSRLTVL.

The J gene is TRBJ2-3, the V gene TRBV4-1; TRBD1 agrees at 9 bases. Germline V CDR1 and CDR2: MGHRA, YSYEKL. The CDR3 length is 15 residues. Germline trimming cut 2 bases from V and 4 bases from J; bases unmatched to any gene: 4. The CDR3 nucleotides are TGCGCCAGCAGCCAACGAACAGGGGGCGCAGATACGCAGTATTTT. It encodes CASSQRTGGADTQYF.

The rearrangement links TRBV11-2 to TRBJ1-2, with 8 nucleotides matching TRBD1. With 2 bases clipped from V and 7 bases from J, the junction kept 15 bases outside the gene matches. In germline, CDR1 is SGHAT, CDR2 FQNNGV. The CDR3 is 17 amino acids. CDR3 in DNA: TGTGCCAGCAGCTTATGGGCAGGGGGCCCCGTTGGGGGTGGCTACACCTTC. The encoded protein is CASSLWAGGPVGGGYTF.

The rearrangement links TRBV28 to TRBJ1-1; 7 nucleotides line up with TRBD1. The CDR3 sequence is 16 residues long. The V segment lost 5 bases and the J segment 1 base; nucleotides outside the gene matches: 10. The germline gives CDR1 MDHEN, CDR2 SYDVKM. CDR3 DNA sequence: TGTGCCAGCAGTCCTCTGGGGACAGTCGCGAACACTGAAGCTTTCTTT. As protein: CASSPLGTVANTEAFF.

The J gene is TRBJ1-4, the V gene TRBV30; D is unclear. The CDR3 has 14 residues. The germline gives CDR1 GTSNPN, CDR2 SVGIG (reference sequence). Trimming cost V 3 bases and J 0 bases, with 8 bases left between them. The CDR3 nucleotides read TGTGCCTGGAGGGGAGCTGCAACTAATGAAAAACTGTTTTTT. This encodes CAWRGAATNEKLFF.

The chain couples TRBV7-2 to TRBJ1-3; D might be TRBD1 (5 bases). Germline V gives CDR1 SGHTA, CDR2 FQGNSA. Trimming pared 0 bases from V and 0 bases from J, leaving 18 bases between. This CDR3 is 19 amino acids long. The CDR3 DNA reads TGTGCCAGCAGCTTAGCGCTGGGCAGGGCCCTGAGCTCTGGAAACACCATATATTTT. Amino acids: CASSLALGRALSSGNTIYF.

The chain combines TRBV25-1 with TRBJ1-1, with D hard to call. The V gene lost 3 bases and the J gene lost 3 bases, with 14 bases spanning the gap. CDR1 and CDR2 from the germline V gene are MGHDK and SYGVNS. The CDR3 runs to 15 residues. The CDR3 reads CASSDGRWRDTEAFF. The DNA for the CDR3 is TGTGCCAGCAGTGATGGGAGGTGGAGAGACACTGAAGCTTTCTTT.

The CDR3 here is CASSRNTEAFF. CDR3 bases: TGTGCCAGCAGCCGTAACACTGAAGCTTTCTTT. The chain combines TRBV12-3 or TRBV12-4 with TRBJ1-1, with D uncertain. V lost 6 bases and J 2 bases, leaving 4 bases between the germline ends. This CDR3 is 11 amino acids long.

The chain uses TRBV5-8 and TRBJ2-7; 7 bases map to TRBD1. Germline assignment: CDR1 SGHTS and CDR2 YDEGEE. The ends lost 3 bases at V and 6 bases at J; junction bases unmatched: 6. The CDR3 runs 13 residues. The CDR3 loop is CASSSGQFGEQYF. The CDR3 region has the DNA TGTGCCAGCAGCTCGGGACAGTTCGGCGAGCAGTACTTC.

V gene TRBV27 combines with J gene TRBJ2-3, with 8 bases matching TRBD2. After removal of 5 bases from V and 9 bases from J, the junction contained 13 bases not matched to a gene. CDR1 MNHEY and CDR2 SMNVEV come from the germline V gene (reference sequence). This CDR3 contains 15 residues. Here the CDR3 reads CASSLSGAARGTQYF. In DNA, the CDR3 is TGTGCCAGCAGTCTTAGCGGGGCGGCGAGGGGGACGCAGTATTTT.

This chain links TRBV12-5 with TRBJ2-6; TRBD2 agrees at 7 bases. Per germline, CDR1 LGHNT and CDR2 FRNRAP. The CDR3 contains 16 residues. The junction had 10 bases not matched to a gene; V was cut back by 7 bases and J by 4 bases. The CDR3 sequence: CASAPSGRTGANVLTF. CDR3 sequence (DNA): TGTGCTAGTGCTCCCTCCGGGAGGACCGGGGCCAACGTCCTGACTTTC.

The chain has TRBV11-2 and TRBJ2-5; a possible D gene is TRBD2 (6 bases). The CDR3 runs 13 residues. Trimming removed 5 bases at V and 5 bases at J, with 12 bases between. In germline, CDR1 is SGHAT, CDR2 FQNNGV. The CDR3 sequence: CASSTGTLETQYF. CDR3 coding DNA: TGTGCCAGCAGCACCGGGACTCTGGAGACCCAGTACTTC.

The gene calls are TRBV4-1 and TRBJ1-1, with unresolved D. The germline gives CDR1 MGHRA, CDR2 YSYEKL. This CDR3 is 12 amino acids long. The V end was cut by 4 bases, the J end by 5 bases, with 8 bases between. The CDR3 DNA follows: TGCGCCAGCAGCCTTGCGGGAACTGAAGCTTTCTTT. It yields the protein CASSLAGTEAFF.

This chain connects TRBV5-4 to TRBJ2-5; no clear D. Deletions cut 1 base from V and 1 base from J, with 5 bases between. CDR1 is SGHNT, CDR2 YYREEE, per germline (reference sequence). The CDR3 has 13 amino acids. The CDR3 bases are TGTGCCAGCAGCTTGTCCAGCCAAGAGACCCAGTACTTC. Its protein is CASSLSSQETQYF.

This CDR3 is CASSENKPSSYNEQFF. In nucleotides, the CDR3 is TGTGCCAGCAGTGAGAACAAACCTTCCTCCTACAATGAGCAGTTCTTC. The rearrangement links TRBV6-4 to TRBJ2-1; D gene uncertain. Germline CDR1 is MRHNA and CDR2 is SNTAGT. The length of the CDR3 is 16 residues. V lost 3 bases and J 0 bases, leaving 12 bases between the germline ends.

J is TRBJ2-1 and V is TRBV19; D ambiguous. This CDR3 region has 12 residues. V was clipped by 3 bases and J by 10 bases, with 10 bases between them. CDR1 is LNHDA and CDR2 is SQIVND in the germline V gene (reference sequence). The CDR3 nucleotides read TGTGCCAGTAGTATTAATCGTCGGGAGCAGTTCTTC. It encodes CASSINRREQFF.

The V and J genes are TRBV18 and TRBJ1-2; 9 bases match TRBD1. CDR1 is KGHSH and CDR2 is LQKENI in the germline V gene. The CDR3 contains 15 residues. V shed 3 bases and J 7 bases; nucleotides not matched to a gene: 9. CDR3 DNA: TGTGCCAGCTCACCGGGACAGGGAGCCGGGGCTGGCTACACCTTC. Protein sequence: CASSPGQGAGAGYTF.

The chain carries TRBV7-9 and TRBJ2-5, with D uncertain. Germline CDR1 reads SEHNR; CDR2 reads FQNEAQ (reference sequence). Between the trimmed V and J ends, which lost 1 base and 1 base, there was a span of 7 bases. The CDR3 contains 14 residues. The CDR3 region is CASSLGATQETQYF. The CDR3 DNA reads TGTGCCAGCAGCTTAGGCGCAACCCAAGAGACCCAGTACTTC.

The chain combines TRBV19 with TRBJ2-1, with D perhaps TRBD1 (5 bases). V shed 6 bases and J shed 5 bases, with 20 bases lying between them. CDR1 and CDR2 from the germline V gene are LNHDA and SQIVND (reference sequence). The CDR3 runs to 16 residues. The CDR3 region has the DNA TGTGCCAGTAGCCTATCCAGGGCAGGTGGGCACAATGAGCAGTTCTTC. It encodes CASSLSRAGGHNEQFF.

As regards this clone: Other DNA sequences in this sample translate to the same CDR3. This sequence joins TRBV9 and TRBJ2-5; TRBD2 is a possible D gene (6 bases). This CDR3 is 14 amino acids long. Trimming took off 0 bases at V and 2 bases at J, with 8 bases between the two ends. From germline, CDR1 is SGDLS and CDR2 YYNGEE. This CDR3 reads CASSVAGGQETQYF. For the CDR3, the DNA is TGTGCCAGCAGCGTAGCTGGGGGGCAAGAGACCCAGTACTTC.

CDR3 in DNA: TGTGCCAGCAGTAACAGGATTCCCTACGAGCAGTACGTC. It yields the protein CASSNRIPYEQYV. V and J are TRBV6-5 and TRBJ2-7, with D possibly matching TRBD1 (5 bases). The V and J ends lost 5 bases and 2 bases respectively, with 10 bases between them. Germline V gives CDR1 MNHEY, CDR2 SVGAGI. The CDR3 sequence is 13 residues long.

This sequence joins TRBV19 and TRBJ1-1; D remains unclear. The ends were cut back, 4 bases at V and 3 bases at J, with 12 bases in the middle. The germline V gene encodes CDR1 LNHDA and CDR2 SQIVND (reference sequence). The CDR3 has 14 residues. The CDR3 DNA follows: TGTGCCAGTAGTAGGGAGGAGGGCTACACTGAAGCTTTCTTT. As protein: CASSREEGYTEAFF. Full variable domain (remainder filled in from reference TRBV19 and TRBJ1-1): DGGITQSPKYLFRKEGQNVTLSCEQNLNHDAMYWYRQDPGQGLRLIYYSQIVNDFQKGDIAEGYSVSREKKESFPLTVTSAQKNPTAFYLCASSREEGYTEAFFGQGTRLTVV.

V gene TRBV6-6 combines with J gene TRBJ2-2, with 11 positions matching TRBD2. J was trimmed by 0 bases and V by 5 bases; bases with no gene match: 8. Germline values: CDR1 MNHNY, CDR2 SVGAGI (reference sequence). The CDR3 extends over 18 amino acids. CDR3 DNA sequence: TGTGCCAGCAGTCCGCCCCCGGGACTAGCGGCGAACACCGGGGAGCTGTTTTTT. This translates into CASSPPPGLAANTGELFF.

The chain links TRBV19 to TRBJ2-2, with D hard to call. V lost 4 bases, J lost 6 bases, and 6 bases lay in between. CDR1 is LNHDA, CDR2 SQIVND, per germline (reference sequence). CDR3 size: 12 residues. In DNA form, the CDR3 reads TGTGCCAGTAGTAGTACGGCCGGGGAGCTGTTTTTT. Protein product: CASSSTAGELFF. The full variable domain, rest sourced from reference TRBV19 and TRBJ2-2, is DGGITQSPKYLFRKEGQNVTLSCEQNLNHDAMYWYRQDPGQGLRLIYYSQIVNDFQKGDIAEGYSVSREKKESFPLTVTSAQKNPTAFYLCASSSTAGELFFGEGSRLTVL.

This clone was detected only a few times. The chain uses TRBV19 and TRBJ1-2; TRBD1 matches 10 bases. V shed 4 bases, J shed 8 bases, and the junction held 7 bases outside the gene matches. CDR1 LNHDA and CDR2 SQIVND come from the germline V gene (reference sequence). The CDR3 covers 14 residues. The CDR3 loop reads CASSTRQGALGYTF. The CDR3, as DNA: TGTGCCAGTAGTACAAGACAGGGGGCTCTGGGCTACACCTTC.

This sequence joins TRBV19 and TRBJ1-2; 10 bases are shared with TRBD1. The length of the CDR3 is 11 residues. With V trimmed by 10 bases and J by 7 bases, 3 bases remained unmatched. Looked up from germline, CDR1 is LNHDA and CDR2 is SQIVND (reference sequence). The CDR3: CATRTGGGYTF. The CDR3 DNA reads as TGTGCCACCCGGACAGGGGGTGGCTACACCTTC.